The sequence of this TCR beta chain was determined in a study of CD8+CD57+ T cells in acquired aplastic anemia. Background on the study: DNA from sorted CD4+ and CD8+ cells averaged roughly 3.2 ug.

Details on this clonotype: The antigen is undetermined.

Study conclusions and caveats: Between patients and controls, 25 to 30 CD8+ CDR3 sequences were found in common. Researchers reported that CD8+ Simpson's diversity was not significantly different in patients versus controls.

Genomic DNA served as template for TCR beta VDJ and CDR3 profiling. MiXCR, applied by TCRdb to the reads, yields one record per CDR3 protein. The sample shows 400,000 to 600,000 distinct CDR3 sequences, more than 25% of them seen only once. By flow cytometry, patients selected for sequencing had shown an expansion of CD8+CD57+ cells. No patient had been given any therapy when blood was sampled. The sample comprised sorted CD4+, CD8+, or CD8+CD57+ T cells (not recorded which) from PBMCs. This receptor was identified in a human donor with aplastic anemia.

The CDR3 DNA follows: TGTGCCAGCAGTGTGCCCGCGGGGGGGCCCGAGCAGTACTTC. This sequence encodes CASSVPAGGPEQYF. The chain uses TRBV2 and TRBJ2-7, with 9 bases aligning to TRBD2. Germline V gene sequence: CDR1 SNHLY, CDR2 FYNNEI. Germline trimming cut 4 bases from V and 6 bases from J; bases unmatched to any gene: 7. The CDR3 length is 14 residues.